The T cell receptor (beta chain) described here comes from a study of cytomegalovirus exposure and HLA in healthy donors. On the study more broadly: A later analysis reported the 100 to 150 validation repertoires used the same platform as the 550 to 800 first-cohort repertoires. Study results and caveats: It was 160 or so TCR beta chains that were listed as cytomegalovirus-associated. Reports showed the classifier diagnosing cytomegalovirus status with high specificity and sensitivity.

Germline V lookup: CDR1 MNHEY, CDR2 SVGAGI. This CDR3 has 15 residues. After removal of 6 bases from V and 5 bases from J, the junction contained 9 bases not matched to a gene. Regarding this clone: Its antigen is unidentified.

Libraries were prepared by immunoSEQ multiplex PCR; TCRdb keeps only in-frame clonotypes and omits some of them. This table holds 250,000 to 400,000 clones, roughly 88% found once. The donors were members of the validation cohort, which comprised 120 subjects and was separate from the first cohort of 730 or so subjects. The sample was PBMCs. The gene calls are TRBV6-5 and TRBJ2-1, with 8 bases identical to TRBD1. This clonotype was sampled from a man aged 30 to 39 in good health and CMV-seronegative. This CDR3 reads CASRPDRAGNNEQFF. In nucleotides, the CDR3 is TGTGCCAGCAGACCGGACAGGGCGGGCAACAATGAGCAGTTCTTC.